Below, 24 T cell receptor beta chains from the same sample are listed, as sequenced in a study of monozygotic twins with inflammatory bowel disease. TCRdb re-called the 5' RACE reads and catalogs CDR3 proteins one per entry, DNA excluded. The sample's table shows more than 300,000 distinct CDR3 sequences. Sequenced material: blood. These receptor sequences come from a human donor with ulcerative colitis or Crohn's disease, or a healthy co-twin of an affected twin (not recorded which).

The chain links TRBV11-1 to TRBJ2-1; lacking DNA, the TRBD2 call made by TCRdb goes unchecked. The CDR3 length is 18 residues. Germline V gene sequence: CDR1 SGHAT, CDR2 FQDESV (reference sequence). CDR3 loop: CASSLAVASGGIRNEQFF.

V usage is TRBV6-2 or TRBV6-3 and J usage is TRBJ2-2; lacking DNA, the TRBD2 call made by TCRdb goes unchecked. CDR1 is MNHEY and CDR2 is SVGEGT in the germline V gene. This CDR3 comprises 15 residues. The CDR3 region is CASSEGLINTGELFF.

The chain links TRBV6-5 to TRBJ2-7; TCRdb's assignment of TRBD2 cannot be checked, as there is no DNA. CDR1 is MNHEY and CDR2 is SVGAGI in the germline V gene. The length of the CDR3 is 16 residues. This CDR3 reads CASSYSRGLSSYEQYF.

This sequence joins TRBV29-1 and TRBJ2-7; TCRdb proposes TRBD2, but this gene call is untestable without DNA. The CDR3 runs to 12 residues. The germline V gene has CDR1 SQVTM and CDR2 ANQGSEA. The CDR3: CSVRAISYEQYF.

The genes are TRBV6-2 or TRBV6-3 and TRBJ1-4; the D gene TCRdb calls, TRBD1, cannot be checked with no DNA. Germline V gene lookup returns CDR1 MNHEY and CDR2 SVGEGT. The CDR3 has 20 residues. This CDR3 is CASSYLGGSRLPTTNEKLFF.

This chain uses TRBV5-6 with TRBJ1-5; the TCRdb call, TRBD1, lacks DNA for checking. This CDR3 region has 17 residues. Germline assignment: CDR1 SGHDT and CDR2 YYEEEE. The CDR3 is CASSLVSQGAYDQPQHF. The variable domain in full, completed from reference TRBV5-6 and TRBJ1-5, reads DAGVTQSPTHLIKTRGQQVTLRCSPKSGHDTVSWYQQALGQGPQFIFQYYEEEERQRGNFPDRFSGHQFPNYSSELNVNALLLGDSALYLCASSLVSQGAYDQPQHFGDGTRLSIL.

This chain connects TRBV12-3 or TRBV12-4 to TRBJ2-7; the D gene TCRdb calls, TRBD1, cannot be checked with no DNA. CDR3 length equals 14 residues. CDR3 protein: CASSPGTGYDEQYF.

This chain uses TRBV6-2 or TRBV6-3 with TRBJ2-2. This CDR3 has 13 amino acids. From germline, CDR1 is MNHEY and CDR2 SVGEGT. CDR3 in amino acids: CASSYASTGELFF.

This chain joins TRBV20-1 and TRBJ2-5; without DNA, the TCRdb call of TRBD1 cannot be checked. Germline CDR1 DFQATT, CDR2 SNEGSKA (reference sequence). The length of the CDR3 is 13 residues. The CDR3 protein is CSTPGRDQETQYF.

The chain joins TRBV5-6 to TRBJ1-1. The CDR3 contains 13 residues. CDR1 is SGHDT, CDR2 YYEEEE, per germline. The CDR3 sequence is CASSQTTNTEAFF.

The chain joins TRBV7-2 to TRBJ1-6; without DNA, the TCRdb call of TRBD1 cannot be checked. CDR3 size: 14 residues. CDR1 and CDR2 (germline): SGHTA, FQGNSA. CDR3 sequence reads: CASSFGQGGSPLHF.

The chain recombines TRBV29-1 with TRBJ2-1; TCRdb lists TRBD2, though no DNA is available to test this call. Germline V gene sequence: CDR1 SQVTM, CDR2 ANQGSEA. The CDR3 has 20 residues. CDR3 in amino acids: CSVVELWGLAGDSSYNEQFF.

V is TRBV3-1 and J is TRBJ1-1. From germline, CDR1 is LGHDT and CDR2 YNNKEL (reference sequence). The CDR3 is made up of 13 amino acids. CDR3 sequence: CASSPSLGTEAFF.

This CDR3 is CASSFGGTDRQETQYF. The chain links TRBV7-9 to TRBJ2-5; with no DNA, the TCRdb D assignment of TRBD1 cannot be verified. Germline values: CDR1 SEHNR, CDR2 FQNEAQ (reference sequence). The CDR3 extends over 16 amino acids.

The chain carries TRBV15 and TRBJ2-3. The CDR3 contains 12 residues. CDR1 is LNHNV and CDR2 is YYDKDF in the germline V gene (reference sequence). This CDR3 is CATSRDLDTQYF.

The chain recombines TRBV5-6 with TRBJ2-5; the D call from TCRdb, TRBD1, cannot be confirmed without DNA. The CDR3 has 13 amino acids. CDR1 and CDR2 (germline): SGHDT, YYEEEE. CDR3 loop: CASSLWGGETQYF.

The CDR3 loop reads CASSHGPPADTQYF. This sequence joins TRBV4-2 and TRBJ2-3; TCRdb's D call, TRBD2, is unchecked because there is no DNA. Germline lookup yields CDR1 LGHNA and CDR2 YNFKEQ. The CDR3 loop spans 14 amino acids.

The rearrangement links TRBV2 to TRBJ1-5. CDR3 size: 11 residues. Germline assignment: CDR1 SNHLY and CDR2 FYNNEI. Here the CDR3 reads CASSGTGPQHF.

The chain uses TRBV20-1 and TRBJ2-5; TCRdb returns TRBD1, unconfirmable since there is no DNA. Per germline, CDR1 DFQATT and CDR2 SNEGSKA (reference sequence). This CDR3 has 15 amino acids. The CDR3 region is CSATRGGAYQETQYF.

The chain couples TRBV7-2 to TRBJ1-6. Germline CDR1 is SGHTA and CDR2 is FQGNSA. The CDR3 runs 16 residues. This chain's CDR3 is CASSPVGRAYNSPLHF.

V gene TRBV20-1 combines with J gene TRBJ2-7; there is no DNA to check the TCRdb D call of TRBD1. CDR1 is DFQATT, CDR2 SNEGSKA, per germline (reference sequence). The CDR3 sequence is 12 residues long. The CDR3 loop is CSAPDRTYEQYF.

This rearrangement joins TRBV24-1 to TRBJ2-1; the TCRdb D gene call, TRBD1, has no DNA to confirm it. Germline loops: CDR1 KGHDR, CDR2 SFDVKD. This CDR3 region has 16 residues. CDR3 residues: CATSERGGSLYNEQFF.

The V and J genes are TRBV4-2 and TRBJ2-3; the TCRdb D gene call, TRBD1, has no DNA to confirm it. Germline CDR1 LGHNA, CDR2 YNFKEQ. The CDR3 runs to 16 residues. The CDR3 sequence: CASSQGKTGGADTQYF.

The chain couples TRBV29-1 to TRBJ2-3. The CDR3 has 12 residues. Germline values: CDR1 SQVTM, CDR2 ANQGSEA. The chain's CDR3 is CSVDLGLDTQYF.